The 14 T cell receptor beta chains listed next were all sequenced from one sample in a study of blood T cells in healthy people across ages (dated by TCRdb to the mid-2010s). The library was prepared using 5' RACE. Instrument on record: Illumina HiSeq 2500. A second PCR of about 7 to 12 cycles was run with a J-beta primer mix and a sample-barcoded 5' primer. TCRdb itself trimmed the public reads at Q25 with fastp, ran MiXCR and retained productive beta chains. Identical CDR3 proteins give one entry, which carries the most common genes and DNA. The sample data list around 650,000 distinct CDR3 sequences, and roughly 30% of these were observed just once. Of the sample, approximately 15% is held by the ten largest clones. The sequencing sample was made of blood. Receptors originate from a woman over 75 in good health. Donor details come from another sample of the same person, matched by shared clones.

Details on this clonotype: Relative to the germline gene, one junction end is altered; a read error may explain this. The rearrangement uses TRBV3-1 and TRBJ2-6, with D tentatively TRBD1 (5 bases). The CDR3 extends over 13 amino acids. Germline V gene sequence: CDR1 LGHDT, CDR2 YNNKEL (reference sequence). CDR3 DNA sequence: TGTGCCAGCAGCCAAGATGGGGCCAACGTCCGGACTTTC. This sequence encodes CASSQDGANVRTF.

The chain combines TRBV12-5 with TRBJ2-1; TRBD2 agrees at 7 bases. V was clipped by 9 bases and J by 6 bases; unmatched bases: 11. This CDR3 has 14 amino acids. Germline V gene data show CDR1 as LGHNT and CDR2 as FRNRAP. The CDR3 DNA is TGTGCTAGCCAACTGGCGGGGAGGGTCAATGAGCAGTTCTTC. Amino acid sequence: CASQLAGRVNEQFF.

This chain joins TRBV3-1 and TRBJ1-2; D gene ambiguous. This CDR3 is built from 15 residues. V lost 1 base to trimming and J lost 6 bases, with 15 bases between them. Germline V gene sequence: CDR1 LGHDT, CDR2 YNNKEL (reference sequence). The CDR3 nucleotides are TGTGCCAGCAGCCAAGTTCTCGTGGTAGGGAATGGCTACACCTTC. Protein product: CASSQVLVVGNGYTF.

This clonotype has at least ten counts. The chain joins TRBV30 to TRBJ2-7, with D unresolved. Germline loops: CDR1 GTSNPN, CDR2 SVGIG (reference sequence). There are 11 residues in the CDR3. V was trimmed by 3 bases and J by 1 base, leaving 4 bases between them. CDR3 sequence: CAWSLSYEQYF. The CDR3 bases are TGTGCCTGGAGCCTTTCCTACGAGCAGTACTTC.

Turning to this clonotype: A single base separates this from a much larger clone, so it may be a read error. This chain connects TRBV2 to TRBJ1-5, with a tentative D call TRBD1 (5 bases). V was cut by 6 bases and J by 6 bases, with 18 bases left in between. The germline gives CDR1 SNHLY, CDR2 FYNNEI. The CDR3 sequence is 15 residues long. This chain's CDR3 is CASSCQEGSVQPQHF. CDR3 nucleotide sequence: TGTGCCAGCAGCTGCCAAGAGGGGTCGGTTCAGCCCCAGCATTTT.

To note about this clonotype: One base away lies a much larger clone, so this may be a sequencing read error. The V gene is TRBV12-3 or TRBV12-4, the J gene TRBJ2-7; a possible D gene is TRBD2 (6 bases). CDR3 length: 14 residues. CDR3 bases: TGTGCCAGCAGTTTATCGGGGGTTCCCTACGAGCGGTACTTC. It codes for CASSLSGVPYERYF.

The chain is built from TRBV7-9 and TRBJ1-1; D is ambiguous. V was shortened by 5 bases and J by 0 bases, with 13 bases between the two germline ends. This CDR3 is 15 amino acids long. Germline-derived CDR1 and CDR2 are SEHNR and FQNEAQ (reference sequence). As DNA, the CDR3 is TGTGCCAGCAGCCCTAGTCGGGGTATGAACACTGAAGCTTTCTTT. Translating gives CASSPSRGMNTEAFF.

The V gene is TRBV20-1, the J gene TRBJ1-5, with D maybe TRBD1 (6 bases). CDR3 length: 14 residues. The V gene lost 8 bases and the J gene lost 2 bases, with 16 bases spanning the gap. Looked up from germline, CDR1 is DFQATT and CDR2 is SNEGSKA (reference sequence). The CDR3 reads CSPKTGQGNQPQHF. In nucleotides, the CDR3 is TGCAGTCCAAAAACAGGGCAGGGCAATCAGCCCCAGCATTTT.

This clonotype was seen ten or more times. V gene TRBV11-3 combines with J gene TRBJ2-1; D uncertain. The germline CDR1 and CDR2 sequences are SGHNT and YENEEA. The CDR3 has 13 amino acids. The V end lost 0 bases, the J end lost 7 bases, and 7 bases lay between the germline ends. The CDR3: CASSLDLGNEQFF. The CDR3 nucleotides are TGTGCCAGCAGCTTAGATCTAGGGAATGAGCAGTTCTTC. Based on the CDR3 plus reference TRBV11-3 and TRBJ2-1, the full variable domain is EAGVVQSPRYKIIEKKQPVAFWCNPISGHNTLYWYLQNLGQGPELLIRYENEEAVDDSQLPKDRFSAERLKGVDSTLKIQPAELGDSAVYLCASSLDLGNEQFFGPGTRLTVL.

The V call is TRBV6-1, the J call TRBJ1-1, with D hard to call. The V end was cut by 5 bases, the J end by 3 bases, with 13 bases between. The germline V gene has CDR1 MNHNS and CDR2 SASEGT. The CDR3 contains 14 residues. DNA of the CDR3: TGTGCCAGCAGTCCCGCAGGAGCGGACACTGAAGCTTTCTTT. It translates to CASSPAGADTEAFF.

The V and J genes are TRBV5-1 and TRBJ1-5, with D perhaps matching TRBD1 (5 bases). Trimming removed 6 bases from V and 6 bases from J, with 19 bases in between. Germline CDR1 reads SGHRS; CDR2 reads YFSETQ. CDR3 size: 15 residues. The CDR3 bases are TGCGCCAGCAAACCCGCAGGGAGTGACTTTCAGCCCCAGCATTTT. Translated: CASKPAGSDFQPQHF.

This clonotype was found a few times. The rearrangement uses TRBV6-1 and TRBJ2-7; 8 bases line up with TRBD1. The CDR3 has 14 amino acids. From germline, CDR1 is MNHNS and CDR2 SASEGT. Unmatched junction bases numbered 5, after V lost 4 bases and J lost 3 bases. The CDR3 region is CASSVGQAHYEQYF. The CDR3 DNA is TGTGCCAGCAGTGTGGGACAGGCCCACTACGAGCAGTACTTC.

This clonotype occurred many times. The genes are TRBV20-1 and TRBJ2-7; TRBD1 matches 7 bases. From germline, CDR1 is DFQATT and CDR2 SNEGSKA (reference sequence). This CDR3 contains 14 residues. Trimming cost V 5 bases and J 6 bases; bases outside gene matches: 13. This CDR3 reads CSAQRDSAGGEQYF. CDR3 bases: TGCAGTGCTCAGAGGGACAGTGCTGGGGGCGAGCAGTACTTC.

This clonotype was seen at least ten times. V is TRBV6-5 and J is TRBJ2-1; 13 bases align to TRBD2. The CDR3 length is 14 residues. J gave up 8 bases and V 6 bases, and 4 bases lay outside the gene matches. Germline-derived CDR1 and CDR2 are MNHEY and SVGAGI. The DNA of the CDR3 is TGTGCCAGCAGCTACGGACTAGCGGGGGATGAGCAGTTCTTC. This gives the protein CASSYGLAGDEQFF.